The clone carrying this T cell receptor beta chain appeared a few times. What it binds is unknown. Relative to the germline gene, one junction end is altered; a read error may explain this. TCRdb re-called the RT-PCR reads through MiXCR, storing one row per CDR3 protein. The sample has a few hundred thousand distinct CDR3 sequences; about 11% are singletons. The germline V gene encodes CDR1 SSHAT and CDR2 FNYEAQ (reference sequence). The CDR3 consists of 13 residues. The source of the sample is a study of response to subunit inactivated influenza vaccine. Study results and limitations: Seasonal influenza vaccination, on each occasion, was suggested by the authors to recruit few new T cells.

This same sample was also taken into another study, of T cells expressing NK-cell markers. That report notes: For TCR beta, cDNA was produced by 5'RACE template switching with UMIs. Just one sequenced donor of eight was HCMV-seronegative, while seven were seropositive.

The chain joins TRBV7-7 to TRBJ2-2; D unresolved. The sequencing here drew on PBMCs from blood, taken on the day of vaccination. The receptor comes from a man aged 50 to 59 who received an inactivated influenza vaccine. This CDR3 reads CASSSSYTGELFF. CDR3 nucleotide sequence: TGTGCTAGCAGCTCATCGTACACCGGGGAGCTGTTTTTT. The complete variable domain, with remaining parts taken from reference TRBV7-7 and TRBJ2-2, reads GAGVSQSPRYKVTKRGQDVTLRCDPISSHATLYWYQQALGQGPEFLTYFNYEAQPDKSGLPSDRFSAERPEGSISTLTIQRTEQRDSAMYRCASSSSYTGELFFGEGSRLTVL.